Given below is one T cell receptor (beta chain) in context. This sample was taken from a study of blood T cell repertoires in COVID-19. Study-wide background: The origin of the acute and convalescent COVID-19 samples was the United States, Italy and Spain. From T cells, B-cell-depleted T cells, or PBMCs came the material, which was cDNA or gDNA.

In the original processing: Using reference gene primer amplification, nucleated cell counts were estimated. Measured with immunoSEQ multiplex PCR; TCRdb has only the in-frame clones, and not every one. V and J calls plus clone size are reproduced from that table; the DNA served to infer D and trimming. The top ten clones hold about 3.2% of a sample with tens of thousands of clones, around 89% of them seen once. J gave up 3 bases and V 3 bases, and 3 bases lay outside the gene matches. Germline values: CDR1 KGHSH, CDR2 LQKENI. This CDR3 comprises 14 residues. Sequences were obtained from peripheral blood. V usage is TRBV18 and J usage is TRBJ2-5, with 8 bases matching TRBD1. The sequence came from a human donor in a cohort sampled during active COVID-19. In DNA, the CDR3 is TGTGCCAGCTCACCGGTGACAGGGGAAGAGACCCAGTACTTC. It is translated as CASSPVTGEETQYF.